The source of this T cell receptor (beta chain) is a study of STAT5B mutations in CD4+ large granular lymphocyte leukemia. Study overall: Among healthy donors, a particular HLA allele went with more CDR3 'QG' motifs. Findings of the study overall: Main leukemic clonotypes were patient-specific, but 20% to 25% appeared at low frequency elsewhere.

Using immunoSEQ multiplex PCR, the repertoire was profiled, and TCRdb retains in-frame clones only, with some absent. This sample yields 25,000 to 30,000 clones, of which just under 75% are seen a single time; 3% to 3.5% belongs to the top ten. Germline V gene data show CDR1 as KGHSY and CDR2 as FQNENV. This CDR3 is 18 amino acids long. Trimming removed 0 bases from V and 1 base from J; junction bases left unmatched: 2. A word on this clone: What it binds is not known.

The chain joins TRBV16 to TRBJ2-2; 13 nucleotides align to TRBD2. Material for sequencing was CD4+ T cells from blood buffy coats. This clonotype was obtained from a human donor in good health. DNA for the CDR3: TGTGCCAGCAGCCAATCAAGACTAGCGGGAGGGAACACCGGGGAGCTGTTTTTT. The encoded protein is CASSQSRLAGGNTGELFF.